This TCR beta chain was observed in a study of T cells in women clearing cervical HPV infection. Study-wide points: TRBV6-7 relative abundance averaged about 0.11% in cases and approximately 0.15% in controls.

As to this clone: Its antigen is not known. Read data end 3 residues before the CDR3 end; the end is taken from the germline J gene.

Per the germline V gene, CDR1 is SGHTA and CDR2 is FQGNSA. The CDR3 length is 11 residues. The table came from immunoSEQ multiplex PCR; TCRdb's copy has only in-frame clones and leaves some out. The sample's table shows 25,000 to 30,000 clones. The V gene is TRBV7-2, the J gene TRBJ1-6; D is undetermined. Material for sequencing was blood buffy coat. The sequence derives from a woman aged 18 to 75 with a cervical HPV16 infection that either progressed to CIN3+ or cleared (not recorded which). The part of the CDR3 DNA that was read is TGTGCCAGCAGACAAACCCAGCCC. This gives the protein CASRQTQP. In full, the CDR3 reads CASRQTQPLHF.